The 23 T cell receptor beta chains in this list originate from one sample, sequenced in a study of regulatory T cells in long-lasting Graves disease. Indicated time point: newly diagnosed GD, antithyroid drugs for less than 3 months. PBMC-derived RNA was used for the TCR library. Arm-PCR of CDR3 regions and iRepertoire HTBI primers were used to build TCR beta libraries. TCRdb called the multiplex PCR reads again in MiXCR, with one record for every CDR3 protein. The sample lists 400,000 to 650,000 distinct CDR3 sequences, 15% to 20% occurring once. The sample was also reused in another study, on T cells in Graves' hyperthyroidism and ophthalmopathy.

The sequences come from peripheral blood mononuclear cells (PBMCs), collected at new diagnosis, from a patient treated with antithyroid drugs. The receptor set was obtained from a woman aged 35-60 years with Graves disease.

This clonotype turned up a few times. The CDR3 is CSAVAGSTDTQYF. The CDR3 DNA reads TGCAGTGCAGTAGCGGGGAGCACAGATACGCAGTATTTT. V usage is TRBV20-1 and J usage is TRBJ2-3; 8 bases line up with TRBD2. The CDR3 covers 13 residues. J lost 0 bases, V lost 6 bases, and 2 bases had no gene match. Germline CDR1 is DFQATT and CDR2 is SNEGSKA (reference sequence).

This rearrangement joins TRBV24-1 to TRBJ2-2; TRBD1 aligns across 8 bases. CDR1 and CDR2 (germline): KGHDR, SFDVKD. This CDR3 has 15 residues. V was pared by 6 bases and J by 7 bases, with 9 bases of the junction left unmatched. CDR3 protein: CATSSRGRDGGELFF. CDR3 bases: TGTGCCACCAGTAGCAGGGGGCGTGATGGCGGGGAGCTGTTTTTT.

The chain employs TRBV6-1 and TRBJ1-2; the D gene is possibly TRBD1 (6 bases). Germline CDR1 MNHNS, CDR2 SASEGT. The CDR3 length is 12 residues. The V gene lost 6 bases and the J gene lost 8 bases, with 13 bases spanning the gap. CDR3 bases: TGTGCCAGCAGCACAGGGAGTTCGGGCTACACCTTC. It codes for CASSTGSSGYTF.

The sample holds a few counts of this clonotype. This chain uses TRBV7-2 with TRBJ1-1, with D possibly matching TRBD1 (5 bases). Between the trimmed V and J ends, which lost 1 base and 6 bases, there was a span of 9 bases. The CDR3 contains 13 residues. CDR1 SGHTA and CDR2 FQGNSA come from the germline V gene. CDR3 amino acids: CASSLGPGAEAFF. CDR3 sequence (DNA): TGTGCCAGCAGCTTAGGCCCGGGGGCTGAAGCTTTCTTT.

This clonotype was observed many times. V and J are TRBV5-1 and TRBJ2-3; D is possibly TRBD2 (5 bases). Germline CDR1 and CDR2: SGHRS and YFSETQ. V lost 1 base to trimming and J lost 3 bases, with 21 bases between them. The CDR3 is 18 amino acids. The CDR3 region is CASSLMALVATRTDTQYF. DNA for the CDR3: TGCGCCAGCAGCTTGATGGCGTTGGTAGCGACTCGTACAGATACGCAGTATTTT.

In this sample, this clonotype turned up many times. This chain connects TRBV5-1 to TRBJ1-5; D is ambiguous. CDR3 size: 14 residues. In germline, CDR1 is SGHRS, CDR2 YFSETQ. The germline V and J ends were trimmed by 4 bases and 2 bases, with 10 bases remaining between them. The CDR3 spells CASSSEYGNQPQHF. CDR3 in DNA: TGCGCCAGCAGCAGTGAGTATGGCAATCAGCCCCAGCATTTT.

The rearrangement joins TRBV28 to TRBJ1-3, with a possible D match to TRBD1 (5 bases). This CDR3 region has 16 residues. CDR1 MDHEN and CDR2 SYDVKM come from the germline V gene. Trimming cost V 1 base and J 0 bases, with 10 bases left between them. CDR3: CASSLSWGISGNTIYF. In DNA form, the CDR3 reads TGTGCCAGCAGTTTATCGTGGGGGATCTCTGGAAACACCATATATTTT.

This clonotype was recorded at least ten times. This chain links TRBV28 with TRBJ1-1; D is undetermined. The CDR3 is 17 amino acids. Trimming pared 2 bases from V and 0 bases from J, leaving 16 bases between. Per the germline V gene, CDR1 is MDHEN and CDR2 is SYDVKM. CDR3 sequence (DNA): TGTGCCAGCAGTTTACCCGACCCTTCCCTGATGAACACTGAAGCTTTCTTT. Translation: CASSLPDPSLMNTEAFF.

This clonotype was observed a handful of times. The rearrangement uses TRBV4-1 and TRBJ1-5; 7 bases agree with TRBD1. There are 16 residues in the CDR3. J lost 0 bases, V lost 0 bases, and 2 bases had no gene match. Germline V CDR1 and CDR2: MGHRA, YSYEKL. The DNA for the CDR3 is TGCGCCAGCAGCCAAGACCGGGACAGTAGCAATCAGCCCCAGCATTTT. Its protein product is CASSQDRDSSNQPQHF.

A few counts support this clonotype. This chain connects TRBV5-1 to TRBJ2-5, with 11 bases identical to TRBD2. Germline CDR1 is SGHRS and CDR2 is YFSETQ. Trimming took 4 bases from V and 0 from J; bases not matched to a gene: 11. The length of the CDR3 is 18 residues. CDR3 sequence reads: CASSTPGLADYYQETQYF. Written as DNA, the CDR3 is TGCGCCAGCAGCACCCCGGGACTAGCGGACTACTACCAAGAGACCCAGTACTTC.

This clonotype appeared many times. The chain combines TRBV20-1 with TRBJ2-1; 8 bases match TRBD2. There are 16 residues in the CDR3. In germline, CDR1 is DFQATT, CDR2 SNEGSKA (reference sequence). The V segment lost 3 bases and the J segment 4 bases; nucleotides outside the gene matches: 11. CDR3 residues: CSARGEAGVRYNEQFF. The CDR3 DNA is TGCAGTGCTAGGGGCGAAGCGGGGGTCCGATACAATGAGCAGTTCTTC.

In its sample, this clonotype was seen a few times. The chain combines TRBV11-2 with TRBJ1-3; D remains unclear. Trimming took off 5 bases at V and 0 bases at J, with 11 bases between the two ends. The germline V gene has CDR1 SGHAT and CDR2 FQNNGV. This CDR3 comprises 15 residues. The CDR3 DNA reads as TGTGCCAGCAGCCGTGACTTAGGCTCTGGAAACACCATATATTTT. This encodes CASSRDLGSGNTIYF.

This clonotype showed up many times. The chain uses TRBV11-2 and TRBJ2-5; the D gene is possibly TRBD2 (5 bases). Germline CDR1 and CDR2: SGHAT and FQNNGV. V lost 1 base, J lost 5 bases, and 11 bases lay in between. The CDR3 has 14 amino acids. CDR3 nucleotides: TGTGCCAGCAGCTTAGTCCGATCGGGGGAGACCCAGTACTTC. As protein: CASSLVRSGETQYF. The whole variable domain, remainder taken from reference TRBV11-2 and TRBJ2-5, is EAGVAQSPRYKIIEKRQSVAFWCNPISGHATLYWYQQILGQGPKLLIQFQNNGVVDDSQLPKDRFSAERLKGVDSTLKIQPAKLEDSAVYLCASSLVRSGETQYFGPGTRLLVL.

This clonotype was detected ten times or more. This sequence joins TRBV20-1 and TRBJ2-1, with D perhaps given as TRBD1 or TRBD2 (5 bases each). CDR1 DFQATT and CDR2 SNEGSKA come from the germline V gene (reference sequence). The CDR3 loop spans 12 amino acids. Trimming stripped 6 bases from V and 5 bases from J, with 11 bases between. The CDR3, as DNA: TGCAGTGCCGGTGGGGACCACAATGAGCAGTTCTTC. Encoded protein: CSAGGDHNEQFF.

The rearrangement uses TRBV9 and TRBJ1-1, with unresolved D. Germline CDR1 is SGDLS and CDR2 is YYNGEE. Trimming pared 0 bases from V and 2 bases from J, leaving 8 bases between. The CDR3 contains 14 residues. Here the CDR3 reads CASSVEQINTEAFF. The CDR3 DNA reads TGTGCCAGCAGCGTAGAACAGATAAACACTGAAGCTTTCTTT.

The chain joins TRBV12-3 or TRBV12-4 to TRBJ1-1, with unresolved D. V lost 2 bases and J lost 3, with 7 bases in between. The length of the CDR3 is 13 residues. CDR3 in DNA: TGTGCCAGCAGTTTACAAAGGTACACTGAAGCTTTCTTT. Amino acid sequence: CASSLQRYTEAFF.

This CDR3 reads CASSVVRDRGQNTEAFF. The CDR3 DNA sequence: TGTGCCAGCAGCGTAGTAAGGGACAGGGGACAGAACACTGAAGCTTTCTTT. The rearrangement uses TRBV9 and TRBJ1-1, with 10 positions matching TRBD1. The CDR3 sequence is 17 residues long. V lost 0 bases, J lost 1 base, and 6 bases stayed unmatched. CDR1 SGDLS and CDR2 YYNGEE come from the germline V gene.

The rearrangement links TRBV4-1 to TRBJ2-3; TRBD2 matches at 7 bases. This CDR3 is 15 amino acids long. Trimming cost V 4 bases and J 2 bases; bases outside gene matches: 6. Germline V gene sequence: CDR1 MGHRA, CDR2 YSYEKL. The CDR3 loop is CASSPGTIPTDTQYF. The CDR3 DNA follows: TGCGCCAGCAGCCCGGGGACTATCCCCACAGATACGCAGTATTTT.

The chain joins TRBV2 to TRBJ2-1; no reliable D call. V was pared by 3 bases and J by 13 bases, with 16 bases between. Germline values: CDR1 SNHLY, CDR2 FYNNEI. CDR3 length: 13 amino acids. The DNA of the CDR3 is TGTGCCAGCAGTGAGGGTTCACAACTCCCCCAGTTCTTC. Translation: CASSEGSQLPQFF. The full variable domain, completed using reference TRBV2 and TRBJ2-1, is EPEVTQTPSHQVTQMGQEVILRCVPISNHLYFYWYRQILGQKVEFLVSFYNNEISEKSEIFDDQFSVERPDGSNFTLKIRSTKLEDSAMYFCASSEGSQLPQFFGPGTRLTVL.

This clonotype was observed at least ten times. This chain joins TRBV3-1 and TRBJ1-6; TRBD1 is a possible D gene (5 bases). The CDR3 covers 14 residues. The V end was cut by 3 bases, the J end by 6 bases, with 9 bases between. The germline gives CDR1 LGHDT, CDR2 YNNKEL (reference sequence). The CDR3 region has the DNA TGTGCCAGCAGCCAGGCAGGGAGTAATTCACCCCTCCACTTT. Protein: CASSQAGSNSPLHF. Using reference TRBV3-1 and TRBJ1-6 for the parts outside the CDR3, the full variable domain is DTAVSQTPKYLVTQMGNDKSIKCEQNLGHDTMYWYKQDSKKFLKIMFSYNNKELIINETVPNRFSPKSPDKAHLNLHINSLELGDSAVYFCASSQAGSNSPLHFGNGTRLTVT.

This clonotype was observed at least ten times. The rearrangement links TRBV6-5 to TRBJ2-3; 8 nucleotides align to TRBD1. Germline-derived CDR1 and CDR2 are MNHEY and SVGAGI. The CDR3 is 16 amino acids. Trimming cost V 4 bases and J 8 bases; bases outside gene matches: 14. CDR3 sequence: CASSFTGQGRAGTQYF. CDR3 DNA sequence: TGTGCCAGCAGTTTCACCGGACAGGGCCGTGCTGGTACGCAGTATTTT.

The chain combines TRBV2 with TRBJ2-7; a possible D gene is TRBD2 (6 bases). The germline gives CDR1 SNHLY, CDR2 FYNNEI. V lost 7 bases to trimming and J lost 2 bases, with 18 bases between them. This CDR3 is built from 15 residues. The CDR3 sequence: CASKNDRDSPYEQYF. The CDR3 bases are TGTGCCAGCAAGAACGACCGGGACTCCCCCTACGAGCAGTACTTC. Drawing the rest from reference TRBV2 and TRBJ2-7, the complete variable domain is EPEVTQTPSHQVTQMGQEVILRCVPISNHLYFYWYRQILGQKVEFLVSFYNNEISEKSEIFDDQFSVERPDGSNFTLKIRSTKLEDSAMYFCASKNDRDSPYEQYFGPGTRLTVT.

A word on this clonotype: A read error may explain this, as a much larger clone is one base away. V and J are TRBV3-1 and TRBJ1-2; a weak D match, TRBD1 (5 bases). Per germline, CDR1 LGHDT and CDR2 YNNKEL (reference sequence). The CDR3 totals 15 residues. The CDR3 DNA sequence: TGTGCCAACAGCCAAGATGGTACGAGGAGGGGTGGCTACACCTTC. Its protein is CANSQDGTRRGGYTF.